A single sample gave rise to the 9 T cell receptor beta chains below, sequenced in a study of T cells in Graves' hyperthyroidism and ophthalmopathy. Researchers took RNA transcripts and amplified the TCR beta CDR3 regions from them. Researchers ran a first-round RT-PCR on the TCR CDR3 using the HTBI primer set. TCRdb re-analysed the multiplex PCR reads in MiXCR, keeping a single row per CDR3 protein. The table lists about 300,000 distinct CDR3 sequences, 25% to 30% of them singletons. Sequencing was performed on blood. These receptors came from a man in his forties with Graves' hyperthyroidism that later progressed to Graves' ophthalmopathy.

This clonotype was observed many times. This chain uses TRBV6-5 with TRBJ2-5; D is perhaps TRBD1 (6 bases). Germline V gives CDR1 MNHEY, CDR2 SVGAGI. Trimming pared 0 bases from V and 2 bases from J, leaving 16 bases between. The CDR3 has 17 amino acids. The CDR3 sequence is CASSYSFGRQEQETQYF. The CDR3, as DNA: TGTGCCAGCAGTTACTCGTTCGGCCGACAGGAGCAAGAGACCCAGTACTTC.

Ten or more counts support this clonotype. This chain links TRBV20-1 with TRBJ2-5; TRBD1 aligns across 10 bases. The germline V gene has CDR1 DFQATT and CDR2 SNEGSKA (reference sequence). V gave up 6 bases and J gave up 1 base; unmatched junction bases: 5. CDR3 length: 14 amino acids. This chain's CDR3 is CSARDRGLQETQYF. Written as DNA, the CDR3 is TGCAGTGCAAGGGACAGGGGACTCCAAGAGACCCAGTACTTC.

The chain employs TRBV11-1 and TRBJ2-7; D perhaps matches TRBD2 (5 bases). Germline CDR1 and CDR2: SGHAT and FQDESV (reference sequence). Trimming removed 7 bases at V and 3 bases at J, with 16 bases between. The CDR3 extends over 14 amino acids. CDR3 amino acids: CASKVESGLYEQYF. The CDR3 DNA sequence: TGTGCCAGCAAAGTGGAGAGCGGACTCTACGAGCAGTACTTC.

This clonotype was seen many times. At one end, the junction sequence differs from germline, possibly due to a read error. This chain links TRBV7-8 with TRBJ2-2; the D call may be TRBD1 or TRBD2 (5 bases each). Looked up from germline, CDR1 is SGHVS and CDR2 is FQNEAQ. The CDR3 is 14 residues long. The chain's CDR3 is CASSRPEGTGELFF. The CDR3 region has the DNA TGTGCCAGCAGCCGACCTGAGGGGACCGGGGAACTGTTTTTT.

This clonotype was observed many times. CDR3 nucleotide sequence: TGTGCCAGCAGCAATAGCGGGGGGTCCTACGAGCAGTACTTC. Translation: CASSNSGGSYEQYF. The chain links TRBV7-2 to TRBJ2-7; 10 bases line up with TRBD2. V shed 5 bases and J 1 base; nucleotides not matched to a gene: 2. The CDR3 runs 14 residues. CDR1 SGHTA and CDR2 FQGNSA come from the germline V gene.

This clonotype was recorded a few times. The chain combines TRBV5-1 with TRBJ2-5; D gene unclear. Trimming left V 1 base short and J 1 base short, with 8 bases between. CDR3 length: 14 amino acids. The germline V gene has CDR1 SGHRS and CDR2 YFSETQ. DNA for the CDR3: TGCGCCAGCAGCTTGTTCCCGAGCCAAGAGACCCAGTACTTC. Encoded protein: CASSLFPSQETQYF.

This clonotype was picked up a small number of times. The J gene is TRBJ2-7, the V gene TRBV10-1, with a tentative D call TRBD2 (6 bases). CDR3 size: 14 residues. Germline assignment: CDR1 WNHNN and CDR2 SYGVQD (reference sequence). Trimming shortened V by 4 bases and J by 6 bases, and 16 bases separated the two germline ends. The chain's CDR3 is CASSVMEGSGEQYF. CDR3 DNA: TGCGCCAGCAGTGTTATGGAGGGTTCCGGCGAGCAGTACTTC.

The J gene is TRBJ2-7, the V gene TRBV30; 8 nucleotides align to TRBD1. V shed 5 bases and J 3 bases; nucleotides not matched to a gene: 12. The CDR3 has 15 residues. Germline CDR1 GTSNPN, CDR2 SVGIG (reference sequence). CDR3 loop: CAWGTGPNRNYEQYF. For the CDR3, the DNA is TGTGCCTGGGGGACAGGTCCCAACCGAAACTACGAGCAGTACTTC.

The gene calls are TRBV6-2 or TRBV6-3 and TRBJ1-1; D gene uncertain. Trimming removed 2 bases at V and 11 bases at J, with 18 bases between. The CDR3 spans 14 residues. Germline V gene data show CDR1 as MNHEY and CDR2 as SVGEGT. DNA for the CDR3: TGTGCCAGCAGTTACAGGAGCCCAACCTACTCTGCTTTCTTT. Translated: CASSYRSPTYSAFF.